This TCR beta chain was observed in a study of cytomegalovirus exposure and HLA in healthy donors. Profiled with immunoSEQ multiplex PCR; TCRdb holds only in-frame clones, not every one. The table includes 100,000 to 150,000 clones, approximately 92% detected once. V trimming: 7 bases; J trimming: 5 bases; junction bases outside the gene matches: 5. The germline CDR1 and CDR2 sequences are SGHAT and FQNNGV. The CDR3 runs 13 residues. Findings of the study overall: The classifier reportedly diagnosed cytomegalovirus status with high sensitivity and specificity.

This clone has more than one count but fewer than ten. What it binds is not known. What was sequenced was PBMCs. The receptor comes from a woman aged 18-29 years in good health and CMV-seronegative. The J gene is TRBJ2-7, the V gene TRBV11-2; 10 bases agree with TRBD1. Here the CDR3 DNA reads TGTGCCAGCAACGTAGGGACAGGGGACGAGCAGTACGTC. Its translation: CASNVGTGDEQYV.